This is a list of T cell receptor beta chains from one sample in a study of blood T cell repertoires in COVID-19. Sequencing used immunoSEQ multiplex PCR; TCRdb keeps in-frame clones, though not all of them. In the table there are about 190,000 clones, less than 90% of which are singletons. Sequenced sample: peripheral blood. The origin of the receptors is a man in his thirties or forties with acute or convalescent COVID-19. Both conserved end residues are part of each CDR3. D genes are given only for firm matches. Clone size is given for some rows only: seen once, a few or many times, or a class if the clone is expanded.

v_gene: TRBV30; len: 11; d_gene: .; j_gene: TRBJ1-1; abundance: .; CDR3aa: CAWSRGREAFF; CDR3nt: TGTGCCTGGAGTAGAGGGCGGGAAGCTTTCTTT
v_gene: TRBV27; len: 16; d_gene: TRBD2; j_gene: TRBJ2-2; abundance: .; CDR3aa: CATGNIGASGPGELFF; CDR3nt: TGTGCCACGGGGAATATTGGAGCTAGCGGACCCGGGGAGCTGTTTTTT
v_gene: TRBV28; len: 15; d_gene: TRBD1; j_gene: TRBJ1-5; abundance: .; CDR3aa: CASSTTGGRNQPQHF; CDR3nt: TGTGCCAGCAGTACCACAGGGGGTCGGAATCAGCCCCAGCATTTT
v_gene: TRBV11-2; len: 13; d_gene: TRBD1; j_gene: TRBJ1-1; abundance: .; CDR3aa: CASSSDRATEAFF; CDR3nt: TGTGCCAGCAGCTCGGACAGGGCCACTGAAGCTTTCTTT
v_gene: TRBV5-1; len: 15; d_gene: .; j_gene: TRBJ1-1; abundance: .; CDR3aa: CASSLVVGPNTEAFF; CDR3nt: TGCGCCAGCAGCTTGGTAGTGGGGCCGAACACTGAAGCTTTCTTT
v_gene: TRBV30; len: 13; d_gene: .; j_gene: TRBJ2-1; abundance: .; CDR3aa: CAWSVASYNEQFF; CDR3nt: TGTGCCTGGAGTGTTGCGTCGTACAATGAGCAGTTCTTC
v_gene: TRBV19; len: 13; d_gene: .; j_gene: TRBJ1-5; abundance: .; CDR3aa: CASLSREAQPQHF; CDR3nt: TGTGCCTCATTGAGCCGGGAAGCACAGCCCCAGCATTTT
v_gene: TRBV6-4; len: 15; d_gene: TRBD1; j_gene: TRBJ2-7; abundance: .; CDR3aa: CASGPNTGQSYEQYF; CDR3nt: TGTGCCAGCGGACCGAACACGGGACAGTCCTACGAGCAGTACTTC
v_gene: TRBV27; len: 15; d_gene: .; j_gene: TRBJ2-7; abundance: .; CDR3aa: CASSLFTGDTYEQYF; CDR3nt: TGTGCCAGCAGTTTATTTACGGGAGATACCTACGAGCAGTACTTC
v_gene: TRBV27; len: 13; d_gene: .; j_gene: TRBJ2-7; abundance: .; CDR3aa: CASSPTGTYEQYF; CDR3nt: TGTGCCAGCAGCCCTACAGGAACCTACGAGCAGTACTTC
v_gene: TRBV28; len: 13; d_gene: TRBD1; j_gene: TRBJ1-2; abundance: .; CDR3aa: CASSFGQGASYTF; CDR3nt: TGTGCCAGCAGTTTCGGGCAGGGGGCGAGCTACACCTTC
v_gene: TRBV7-9; len: 12; d_gene: .; j_gene: TRBJ1-5; abundance: .; CDR3aa: CASSLGGQPQHF; CDR3nt: TGTGCCAGCAGCTTAGGAGGACAGCCCCAGCATTTT
v_gene: TRBV7-3; len: 16; d_gene: TRBD2; j_gene: TRBJ2-1; abundance: .; CDR3aa: CASSSQGLAAYNEQFF; CDR3nt: TGTGCCAGCAGCAGCCAGGGACTAGCAGCCTACAATGAGCAGTTCTTC
v_gene: TRBV6-5; len: 15; d_gene: TRBD1; j_gene: TRBJ1-1; abundance: .; CDR3aa: CASSPPGQGGTEAFF; CDR3nt: TGTGCCAGCAGTCCCCCCGGACAGGGGGGGACTGAAGCTTTCTTT
v_gene: TRBV30; len: 14; d_gene: TRBD2; j_gene: TRBJ2-7; abundance: .; CDR3aa: CAWSVGGLKYEQYF; CDR3nt: TGTGCCTGGAGTGTGGGGGGACTAAAATACGAGCAGTACTTC
v_gene: TRBV5-4; len: 14; d_gene: .; j_gene: TRBJ1-4; abundance: .; CDR3aa: CASSRGLTNEKLFF; CDR3nt: TGTGCCAGCAGCCGGGGACTAACTAATGAAAAACTGTTTTTT
v_gene: TRBV7-2; len: 12; d_gene: .; j_gene: TRBJ2-2; abundance: .; CDR3aa: CASSSDTGELFF; CDR3nt: TGTGCCAGCAGCTCGGACACCGGGGAGCTGTTTTTT
v_gene: TRBV5-1; len: 14; d_gene: .; j_gene: TRBJ2-3; abundance: .; CDR3aa: CASSLSGAPDTQYF; CDR3nt: TGCGCCAGCAGCTTGAGTGGGGCGCCGGATACGCAGTATTTT
v_gene: TRBV7-9; len: 15; d_gene: TRBD2; j_gene: TRBJ2-1; abundance: .; CDR3aa: CASRSGTSGGVEQFF; CDR3nt: TGTGCCAGCAGATCCGGGACTAGCGGGGGAGTTGAGCAGTTCTTC
v_gene: TRBV6-6; len: 14; d_gene: .; j_gene: TRBJ2-3; abundance: .; CDR3aa: CASSDRTATDTQYF; CDR3nt: TGTGCCAGCAGCGATAGGACAGCCACAGATACGCAGTATTTT
v_gene: TRBV6-6; len: 15; d_gene: .; j_gene: TRBJ2-3; abundance: .; CDR3aa: CASSHPSGSTDTQYF; CDR3nt: TGTGCCAGCAGTCACCCCAGCGGAAGCACAGATACGCAGTATTTT
v_gene: TRBV4-1; len: 17; d_gene: .; j_gene: TRBJ1-1; abundance: .; CDR3aa: CASSQVGATNKNTEAFF; CDR3nt: TGCGCCAGCAGCCAAGTAGGGGCAACCAACAAGAACACTGAAGCTTTCTTT
v_gene: TRBV6-5; len: 13; d_gene: .; j_gene: TRBJ1-5; abundance: .; CDR3aa: CASGSGFGQPQHF; CDR3nt: TGTGCCAGCGGTTCGGGGTTCGGTCAGCCCCAGCATTTT
v_gene: TRBV7-3; len: 12; d_gene: .; j_gene: TRBJ1-1; abundance: .; CDR3aa: CASSTRTGEAFF; CDR3nt: TGTGCCAGCAGCACCCGGACGGGAGAAGCTTTCTTT
v_gene: TRBV21-1; len: 16; d_gene: .; j_gene: TRBJ2-7; abundance: .; CDR3aa: CASSSPAQGGSYEQYF; CDR3nt: TGTGCCAGCAGCTCCCCCGCACAGGGGGGGTCCTACGAGCAGTACTTC
v_gene: TRBV7-6; len: 15; d_gene: .; j_gene: TRBJ2-1; abundance: .; CDR3aa: CASSSTLASYNEQFF; CDR3nt: TGTGCCAGCAGCTCGACTCTAGCGTCCTACAATGAGCAGTTCTTC
v_gene: TRBV5-1; len: 15; d_gene: TRBD2; j_gene: TRBJ2-1; abundance: .; CDR3aa: CASSLIAGGVNEQFF; CDR3nt: TGCGCCAGCAGCCTAATAGCGGGAGGGGTCAATGAGCAGTTCTTC
v_gene: TRBV11-1; len: 15; d_gene: TRBD1; j_gene: TRBJ2-7; abundance: .; CDR3aa: CASSPSGTGAYEQYF; CDR3nt: TGTGCCAGCAGCCCCTCCGGGACAGGGGCCTACGAGCAGTACTTC
v_gene: TRBV19; len: 14; d_gene: .; j_gene: TRBJ2-3; abundance: .; CDR3aa: CASRNYPGTDTQYF; CDR3nt: TGTGCCAGTAGGAATTACCCGGGCACAGATACGCAGTATTTT
v_gene: TRBV11-2; len: 14; d_gene: .; j_gene: TRBJ1-6; abundance: .; CDR3aa: CASSWLQGKSPLHF; CDR3nt: TGTGCCAGCAGCTGGTTGCAGGGGAAATCACCCCTCCACTTT
v_gene: TRBV27; len: 18; d_gene: .; j_gene: TRBJ1-6; abundance: .; CDR3aa: CASSLSPDSSSYNSPLHF; CDR3nt: TGTGCCAGCAGTTTATCCCCTGACAGCAGCTCCTATAATTCACCCCTCCACTTT
v_gene: TRBV25-1; len: 11; d_gene: .; j_gene: TRBJ1-1; abundance: .; CDR3aa: CASSGGQEAFF; CDR3nt: TGTGCCAGCAGTGGGGGACAAGAAGCTTTCTTT
v_gene: TRBV7-2; len: 15; d_gene: .; j_gene: TRBJ2-3; abundance: once; CDR3aa: CASTSQRALKDTQYF; CDR3nt: TGTGCCAGCACCAGCCAGCGGGCTCTAAAAGATACGCAGTATTTT
v_gene: TRBV28; len: 16; d_gene: TRBD1; j_gene: TRBJ1-1; abundance: .; CDR3aa: CASSFKKGARDTEAFF; CDR3nt: TGTGCCAGCAGCTTCAAGAAGGGGGCGAGGGACACTGAAGCTTTCTTT
v_gene: TRBV10-3; len: 18; d_gene: TRBD2; j_gene: TRBJ2-3; abundance: .; CDR3aa: CAISESTSGPWSPDTQYF; CDR3nt: TGTGCCATCAGTGAGTCAACTAGCGGCCCATGGAGTCCAGATACGCAGTATTTT
v_gene: TRBV4-1; len: 14; d_gene: .; j_gene: TRBJ1-3; abundance: .; CDR3aa: CASSHGQPGNTIYF; CDR3nt: TGCGCCAGCAGCCATGGACAGCCTGGAAACACCATATATTTT
v_gene: TRBV7-9; len: 13; d_gene: .; j_gene: TRBJ2-7; abundance: once; CDR3aa: CASSLAGVGEQYF; CDR3nt: TGTGCCAGCAGCTTAGCAGGGGTCGGCGAGCAGTACTTC
v_gene: TRBV5-1; len: 16; d_gene: TRBD1; j_gene: TRBJ2-3; abundance: .; CDR3aa: CASSFSGRGRPDTQYF; CDR3nt: TGCGCCAGCAGCTTTTCCGGCAGGGGGCGGCCAGATACGCAGTATTTT
v_gene: TRBV9; len: 15; d_gene: .; j_gene: TRBJ1-3; abundance: .; CDR3aa: CASSVKEVAGNTIYF; CDR3nt: TGTGCCAGCAGCGTAAAGGAGGTAGCTGGAAACACCATATATTTT
v_gene: TRBV30; len: 12; d_gene: TRBD1; j_gene: TRBJ2-1; abundance: .; CDR3aa: CAASFDRGRQFF; CDR3nt: TGTGCCGCATCCTTCGACAGGGGAAGGCAGTTCTTC
v_gene: TRBV30; len: 15; d_gene: .; j_gene: TRBJ1-5; abundance: .; CDR3aa: CAWELEGSLRQPQHF; CDR3nt: TGTGCCTGGGAGCTGGAGGGGAGCCTCCGGCAGCCCCAGCATTTT
v_gene: TRBV27; len: 17; d_gene: TRBD2; j_gene: TRBJ2-3; abundance: .; CDR3aa: CASSLSGLVYSTDTQYF; CDR3nt: TGTGCCAGCAGTTTATCGGGACTAGTGTACAGCACAGATACGCAGTATTTT
v_gene: TRBV4-1; len: 18; d_gene: TRBD1; j_gene: TRBJ1-6; abundance: .; CDR3aa: CASSPKPITGGAGSPLHF; CDR3nt: TGCGCCAGCAGCCCCAAACCCATAACAGGGGGCGCGGGGTCACCCCTCCACTTT
v_gene: TRBV4-1; len: 13; d_gene: .; j_gene: TRBJ1-3; abundance: .; CDR3aa: CASSQVVGNTIYF; CDR3nt: TGCGCCAGCAGCCAAGTTGTAGGAAACACCATATATTTT
v_gene: TRBV7-2; len: 12; d_gene: .; j_gene: TRBJ1-1; abundance: .; CDR3aa: CASSLDTTEAFF; CDR3nt: TGTGCCAGCAGCTTAGACACCACTGAAGCTTTCTTT
v_gene: TRBV28; len: 15; d_gene: TRBD1; j_gene: TRBJ1-1; abundance: .; CDR3aa: CASSLLDRVRTEAFF; CDR3nt: TGTGCCAGCAGTTTACTGGACAGGGTCAGGACTGAAGCTTTCTTT
v_gene: TRBV5-1; len: 14; d_gene: .; j_gene: TRBJ1-3; abundance: .; CDR3aa: CASHEGGSGNTIYF; CDR3nt: TGCGCCAGCCACGAAGGGGGTTCTGGAAACACCATATATTTT
v_gene: TRBV23-1; len: 15; d_gene: TRBD1; j_gene: TRBJ1-2; abundance: .; CDR3aa: CASSQSLQGACGYTF; CDR3nt: TGCGCCAGCAGTCAATCGCTCCAGGGGGCGTGCGGCTACACCTTC